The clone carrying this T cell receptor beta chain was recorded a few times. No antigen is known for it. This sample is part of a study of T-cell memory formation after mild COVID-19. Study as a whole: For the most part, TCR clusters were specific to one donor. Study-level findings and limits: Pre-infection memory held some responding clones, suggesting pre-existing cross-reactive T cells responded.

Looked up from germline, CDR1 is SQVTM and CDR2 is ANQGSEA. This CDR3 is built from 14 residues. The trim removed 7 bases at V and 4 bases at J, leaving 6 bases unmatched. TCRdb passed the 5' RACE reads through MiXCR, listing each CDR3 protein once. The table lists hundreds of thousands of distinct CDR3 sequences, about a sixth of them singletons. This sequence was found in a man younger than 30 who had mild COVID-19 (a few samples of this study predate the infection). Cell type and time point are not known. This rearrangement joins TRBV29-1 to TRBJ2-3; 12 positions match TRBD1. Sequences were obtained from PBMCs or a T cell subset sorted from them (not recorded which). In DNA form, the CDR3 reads TGCAGCGCCTCGGGGACAGGGGGCTCAGATACGCAGTATTTT. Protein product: CSASGTGGSDTQYF.